The rows below give T cell receptor beta chains drawn from one sample of a study of siplizumab effects on memory and regulatory T cells. Sequencing used immunoSEQ multiplex PCR; TCRdb keeps in-frame clones, though not all of them. The table lists tens of thousands of clones, around 96% of them singletons. The sample was naive CD8+ T cells sorted from blood. These receptors were taken from a human donor in good health. The conserved cysteine and the conserved F or W are not part of the CDR3 here. The listing skips clone size in some rows; elsewhere it reads once, few, many or a size class.

size,J,V,CDR3
NA,TRBJ2-2,TRBV9,ASSGRGGYTGELF
NA,TRBJ1-2,TRBV5-1,ASSSVGGYT
NA,TRBJ2-1,TRBV7-9,ASTDRYNEQF
NA,TRBJ1-4,TRBV7-9,ASSRGGGQF
NA,TRBJ1-1,TRBV19,ASSIGSKIDEAF
NA,TRBJ1-2,TRBV4-2,ASSQEFYRDGYT
NA,TRBJ2-2,TRBV27,ASSPYAVPGELF
NA,TRBJ2-7,TRBV5-6,ASRGQGISYEQY
NA,TRBJ2-1,TRBV19,ASSVRDPPLDEQF
NA,TRBJ1-5,TRBV18,ASSPGDSYQPQH
NA,TRBJ2-2,TRBV2,ASRGTGIQTGELF
once,TRBJ2-3,TRBV9,ASSVGGLAGVSDTQY
NA,TRBJ2-6,TRBV21-1,ASSKVNGLISGANVLT
NA,TRBJ2-5,TRBV27,ASSLFGTSGGGETQY
NA,TRBJ1-3,TRBV9,ASSVAGSQSGNTIY
NA,TRBJ1-1,TRBV11-2,ASSTWTEGDTEAF
NA,TRBJ2-3,TRBV13,ASSFTGTGTLTDTQY
NA,TRBJ1-1,TRBV23-1,ASTLFGVNTEAF
NA,TRBJ2-3,TRBV11-2,ASSLGGASTDTQY
NA,TRBJ2-7,TRBV10-2,AGLKDRAAYEQY
NA,TRBJ2-1,TRBV7-7,ASSLDGGAYNEQF
NA,TRBJ1-1,TRBV19,ASTFGPEAF
NA,TRBJ2-1,TRBV4-3,ASSQERGTLGHEQF
NA,TRBJ2-7,TRBV2,ASSDYPSGASYEQY
NA,TRBJ2-3,TRBV4-1,ASRKLGGDLTDTQY
NA,TRBJ2-3,TRBV12-5,ASGFSGTRFFRQY
NA,TRBJ2-7,TRBV5-6,ASSFGEYEQY
NA,TRBJ2-1,TRBV9,ASSAPSGGWNEQF
NA,TRBJ2-1,TRBV6-5,ASITKGNEQF
NA,TRBJ1-1,TRBV7-8,ASSLAGGEWAF
once,TRBJ2-1,TRBV7-8,ASSLDEAQQF
NA,TRBJ2-7,TRBV6-5,ASTHPQIHEQY
NA,TRBJ2-5,TRBV7-7,ASSLDQETQY
once,TRBJ2-3,TRBV9,ASSEGKDTQY
NA,TRBJ2-3,TRBV6-6,ASSYSRGDTDTQY